This passage covers 10 T cell receptor beta chains from one sample sequenced in a study of blood T cell repertoires in COVID-19. The repertoire was sequenced with immunoSEQ multiplex PCR; TCRdb's copy has only in-frame clones and lacks some. This table holds hundreds of thousands of clones, more than 70% found once. Input material: peripheral blood. The receptors come from a middle-aged man with acute or convalescent COVID-19.

This rearrangement joins TRBV28 to TRBJ2-1; TRBD1 aligns across 9 bases. This CDR3 comprises 14 residues. The V gene's germline CDR1 is MDHEN and CDR2 SYDVKM. V shed 4 bases and J 9 bases; nucleotides not matched to a gene: 7. The CDR3 sequence is CASSSDRGYSEQFF. The DNA for the CDR3 is TGTGCCAGCAGTTCGGACAGGGGATATAGTGAGCAGTTCTTC.

The rearrangement joins TRBV7-3 to TRBJ2-7; 12 bases are shared with TRBD1. V was pared by 5 bases and J by 2 bases, with 13 bases of the junction left unmatched. Germline CDR1 is SGHTA and CDR2 is FQGTGA. The CDR3 has 18 amino acids. CDR3 coding DNA: TGTGCCAGCAGCGCCGGGACAGGGGGCCTAGCGGGACCCTACGAGCAGTACTTC. Its translation: CASSAGTGGLAGPYEQYF.

The genes are TRBV19 and TRBJ2-7; the match to TRBD2 covers 8 bases. The CDR3 sequence is 14 residues long. Germline trimming cut 7 bases from V and 4 bases from J; bases unmatched to any gene: 9. Germline loops: CDR1 LNHDA, CDR2 SQIVND (reference sequence). In DNA form, the CDR3 reads TGTGCCAGTAACCCGGGGGGGGATTCTTACGAGCAGTACTTC. This translates into CASNPGGDSYEQYF. The whole variable domain, filled in from reference TRBV19 and TRBJ2-7, reads DGGITQSPKYLFRKEGQNVTLSCEQNLNHDAMYWYRQDPGQGLRLIYYSQIVNDFQKGDIAEGYSVSREKKESFPLTVTSAQKNPTAFYLCASNPGGDSYEQYFGPGTRLTVT.

The chain joins TRBV25-1 to TRBJ2-3, with TRBD2 matching 8 bases. The germline V gene encodes CDR1 MGHDK and CDR2 SYGVNS. The junction had 6 bases not matched to a gene; V was cut back by 1 base and J by 3 bases. The CDR3 contains 16 residues. The CDR3 protein is CASSESAGGKTDTQYF. The CDR3 bases are TGTGCCAGCAGTGAATCTGCGGGAGGTAAAACAGATACGCAGTATTTT.

The chain is built from TRBV6-5 and TRBJ1-2; perhaps TRBD1 as D (5 bases). V lost 2 bases, J lost 3 bases, and 7 bases lay in between. The length of the CDR3 is 13 residues. Germline lookup yields CDR1 MNHEY and CDR2 SVGAGI. CDR3 residues: CASSYGADYGYTF. CDR3 bases: TGTGCCAGCAGTTACGGGGCGGACTATGGCTACACCTTC.

This chain uses TRBV3-1 (or the pseudogene TRBV3-2) with TRBJ2-7, with 12 bases matching TRBD2. The CDR3 is 17 amino acids. The germline V gene encodes CDR1 LGHDT and CDR2 YNNKEL (reference sequence). Unmatched junction bases numbered 8, after V lost 2 bases and J lost 3 bases. The CDR3 DNA follows: TGTGCCAGCAGCCAACCCGAAGGACTAGCGGGGCTCTACGAGCAGTACTTC. Translation gives CASSQPEGLAGLYEQYF.

This chain links TRBV7-3 with TRBJ2-1, with 10 bases matching TRBD2. The CDR3 totals 15 residues. Looked up from germline, CDR1 is SGHTA and CDR2 is FQGTGA. V shed 5 bases, J shed 2 bases, and the junction held 3 bases outside the gene matches. The DNA of the CDR3 is TGTGCCAGCAGCCCGGGACTAGCGCCCTACAATGAGCAGTTCTTC. Amino acids: CASSPGLAPYNEQFF.

The V call is TRBV30, the J call TRBJ2-1; D may be TRBD1 (5 bases). The V and J ends lost 8 bases and 2 bases respectively, with 16 bases between them. This CDR3 spans 14 amino acids. Germline CDR1 is GTSNPN and CDR2 is SVGIG (reference sequence). Here the CDR3 DNA reads TGTGCCACGTTGGGGCGGTTAGCCTACAATGAGCAGTTCTTC. This translates into CATLGRLAYNEQFF. Full variable domain (missing parts from reference TRBV30 and TRBJ2-1): SQTIHQWPATLVQPVGSPLSLECTVEGTSNPNLYWYRQAAGRGLQLLFYSVGIGQISSEVPQNLSASRPQDRQFILSSKKLLLSDSGFYLCATLGRLAYNEQFFGPGTRLTVL.

For the CDR3, the DNA is TGTGGCCGACAGGGCGGCACTGAAGCTTTCTTT. It specifies CGRQGGTEAFF. The chain links TRBV7-5 to TRBJ1-1; the tabulated D call, TRBD1, remains unverified against the DNA. TRBV7-5 is termed a pseudogene. The CDR3 loop spans 11 amino acids.

In this sample, this clone turned up once. The rearrangement links TRBV5-1 to TRBJ2-5, with 8 positions matching TRBD2. The V gene's germline CDR1 is SGHRS and CDR2 YFSETQ. This CDR3 contains 18 residues. Trimming took 0 bases from V and 1 from J; bases not matched to a gene: 11. The CDR3, as DNA: TGCGCCAGCAGCTTGGGCCTTCGGGCGGGGGGCCTCCAAGAGACCCAGTACTTC. It specifies CASSLGLRAGGLQETQYF. Full variable domain (remainder filled in from reference TRBV5-1 and TRBJ2-5): KAGVTQTPRYLIKTRGQQVTLSCSPISGHRSVSWYQQTPGQGLQFLFEYFSETQRNKGNFPGRFSGRQFSNSRSEMNVSTLELGDSALYLCASSLGLRAGGLQETQYFGPGTRLLVL.